Included here is one TCR beta chain sequence, with context. The target antigen is unknown. Measured with immunoSEQ multiplex PCR; TCRdb has only the in-frame clones, and not every one. The sample has about 82,000 clones; about nine tenths are singletons. The data originate from a study of graft-versus-host responses after intestinal transplantation. In the study overall: Induction using anti-thymocyte globulin, followed by tacrolimus and steroids for two to three years, was given to all recipients.

The study's findings and limits: Early post-transplant falls in HvG clones accompanied the peak levels of circulating GvH clones. Recipient bone marrow held GvH clones, some seen earlier in ileum or blood.

Trimming took 8 bases from V and 4 from J; bases not matched to a gene: 6. This CDR3 is 12 amino acids long. CDR1 GTSNPN and CDR2 SVGIG come from the germline V gene (reference sequence). The TCR sequence derives from a human donor who received an intestinal transplant. Sample: unstimulated CD4+ T cells sorted from spleen or lymph node cells, taken before intestinal transplant. The chain recombines TRBV30 with TRBJ2-7; the match to TRBD1 covers 9 bases. The CDR3 reads CAEGTGKYEQYF. As DNA, the CDR3 is TGTGCCGAGGGGACAGGGAAATACGAGCAGTACTTC.